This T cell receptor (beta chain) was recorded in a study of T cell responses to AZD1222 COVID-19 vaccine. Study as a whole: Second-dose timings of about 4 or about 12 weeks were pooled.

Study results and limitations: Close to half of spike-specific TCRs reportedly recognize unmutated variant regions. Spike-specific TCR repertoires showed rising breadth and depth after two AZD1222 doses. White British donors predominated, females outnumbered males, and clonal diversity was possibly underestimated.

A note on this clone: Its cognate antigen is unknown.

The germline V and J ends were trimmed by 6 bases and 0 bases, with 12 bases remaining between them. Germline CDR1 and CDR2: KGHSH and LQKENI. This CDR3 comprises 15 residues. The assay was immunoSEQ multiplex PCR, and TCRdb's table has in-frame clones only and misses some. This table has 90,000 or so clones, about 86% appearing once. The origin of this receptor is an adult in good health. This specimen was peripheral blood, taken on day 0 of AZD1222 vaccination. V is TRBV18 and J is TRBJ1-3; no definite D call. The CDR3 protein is CASSVDGNSGNTIYF. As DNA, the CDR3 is TGTGCCAGCTCCGTTGACGGGAACTCTGGAAACACCATATATTTT.